Below are 14 T cell receptor beta chains sequenced from a single sample in a study of T cell changes during pregnancy in multiple sclerosis. Repertoires were generated with immunoSEQ multiplex PCR, while TCRdb's copy carries only in-frame clones and drops some. The top ten hold 2.5% to 3% of the sample, which has about 59,000 clones, roughly 94% seen once. The specimen comprised CD8+ T cells from peripheral blood mononuclear cells, sampled after pregnancy. All receptors come from a female donor with multiple sclerosis, enrolled in a pregnancy study.

This chain links TRBV14 with TRBJ2-7; TRBD1 matches 7 bases. The V segment lost 3 bases and the J segment 1 base; nucleotides outside the gene matches: 3. This CDR3 comprises 14 residues. From germline, CDR1 is SGHDN and CDR2 FVKESK. The CDR3 loop is CASSQRGQSYEQYF. DNA of the CDR3: TGTGCCAGCAGCCAGAGGGGACAGTCCTACGAGCAGTACTTC.

The gene calls are TRBV7-8 and TRBJ2-5, with 12 bases identical to TRBD2. The V gene end was trimmed by 5 bases and the J gene end by 6 bases; junction bases not matched to a gene: 7. This CDR3 spans 15 amino acids. CDR1 SGHVS and CDR2 FQNEAQ come from the germline V gene. CDR3 loop: CASSVTSGRGKTQYF. CDR3 bases: TGTGCCAGCAGCGTGACTAGCGGGAGAGGGAAGACCCAGTACTTC. The full variable domain, with the rest looked up from reference TRBV7-8 and TRBJ2-5, is GAGVSQSPRYKVAKRGQDVALRCDPISGHVSLFWYQQALGQGPEFLTYFQNEAQLDKSGLPSDRFFAERPEGSVSTLKIQRTQQEDSAVYLCASSVTSGRGKTQYFGPGTRLLVL.

This clone has a single count. The rearrangement uses TRBV29-1 and TRBJ2-3; D may be TRBD1 (5 bases). Trimming removed 7 bases from V and 0 bases from J, with 17 bases in between. CDR3 length: 15 amino acids. The germline V gene has CDR1 SQVTM and CDR2 ANQGSEA. The chain's CDR3 is CSGLIADISTDTQYF. The CDR3 DNA reads TGCAGCGGTTTGATTGCGGACATTAGCACAGATACGCAGTATTTT.

The gene calls are TRBV5-1 and TRBJ1-2, with 9 bases identical to TRBD1. The length of the CDR3 is 15 residues. V shed 4 bases and J 0 bases; nucleotides not matched to a gene: 4. CDR1 and CDR2 (germline): SGHRS, YFSETQ. The CDR3 bases are TGCGCCAGCAGCCCGGACAGGGGAGCTAACTATGGCTACACCTTC. This translates into CASSPDRGANYGYTF. Together with reference TRBV5-1 and TRBJ1-2, the CDR3 gives the full variable domain: KAGVTQTPRYLIKTRGQQVTLSCSPISGHRSVSWYQQTPGQGLQFLFEYFSETQRNKGNFPGRFSGRQFSNSRSEMNVSTLELGDSALYLCASSPDRGANYGYTFGSGTRLTVV.

With regard to this clone: The identical CDR3 is also encoded by other nucleotide sequences in the sample. The chain has TRBV27 and TRBJ2-7; 9 positions agree with TRBD1. The CDR3 spans 14 residues. The ends lost 2 bases at V and 4 bases at J; junction bases unmatched: 3. Germline V gives CDR1 MNHEY, CDR2 SMNVEV (reference sequence). DNA of the CDR3: TGTGCCAGCAGTTTAACAGGGGGCGCGTACGAGCAGTACTTC. It yields the protein CASSLTGGAYEQYF.

The chain employs TRBV5-8 and TRBJ2-5, with D perhaps matching TRBD1 (6 bases). Trimming took off 4 bases at V and 5 bases at J, with 21 bases between the two ends. CDR3 length: 16 residues. Germline V gene data show CDR1 as SGHTS and CDR2 as YDEGEE. This CDR3 reads CASSPVASGASETQYF. In DNA, the CDR3 is TGTGCCAGCAGCCCCGTGGCGTCAGGGGCCTCGGAGACCCAGTACTTC.

The V gene is TRBV10-3, the J gene TRBJ1-2, with 7 bases fitting TRBD1. Germline loops: CDR1 ENHRY, CDR2 SYGVKD. The CDR3 totals 14 residues. The V and J ends lost 3 bases and 5 bases, in that order; junction bases with no gene match: 6. The CDR3 nucleotides are TGTGCCATCAGTGAAGCAGGGGGATCTTATGGCTACACCTTC. It yields the protein CAISEAGGSYGYTF.

V usage is TRBV25-1 and J usage is TRBJ1-1; D may be TRBD1 (6 bases). V lost 3 bases and J lost 0, with 14 bases in between. The CDR3 consists of 16 residues. The germline V gene encodes CDR1 MGHDK and CDR2 SYGVNS. The CDR3 protein is CASSDIGQSMNTEAFF. CDR3 coding DNA: TGTGCCAGCAGTGATATAGGACAGAGCATGAACACTGAAGCTTTCTTT.

This clone occurred once. This chain links TRBV27 with TRBJ2-5; a possible D gene is TRBD1 (6 bases). CDR1 MNHEY and CDR2 SMNVEV come from the germline V gene (reference sequence). The CDR3 has 16 residues. V was trimmed by 3 bases and J by 0 bases, leaving 14 bases between them. The CDR3 sequence is CASSFLGHRYQETQYF. The CDR3 DNA is TGTGCCAGCAGTTTTTTGGGACACAGGTACCAAGAGACCCAGTACTTC.

This chain connects TRBV25-1 to TRBJ2-7; maybe TRBD1 (6 bases). V was clipped by 2 bases and J by 5 bases, with 19 bases between them. The CDR3 has 16 amino acids. Germline assignment: CDR1 MGHDK and CDR2 SYGVNS. The DNA of the CDR3 is TGTGCCAGCAGTGAACTCCCGGCAGGGGCGGCAGACGAGCAGTACTTC. Its translation is CASSELPAGAADEQYF.

The CDR3 here is CASSLVGGFNNEQFF. As DNA, the CDR3 is TGCGCCAGCAGCTTGGTGGGGGGATTCAACAATGAGCAGTTCTTC. The rearrangement links TRBV5-1 to TRBJ2-1, with D possibly being TRBD2 (6 bases). The CDR3 loop spans 15 amino acids. CDR1 and CDR2 from the germline V gene are SGHRS and YFSETQ. V was trimmed by 0 bases and J by 5 bases, leaving 12 bases between them.

The chain recombines TRBV7-9 with TRBJ1-4; D unresolved. The V gene lost 5 bases and the J gene lost 6 bases, with 13 bases spanning the gap. The V gene's germline CDR1 is SEHNR and CDR2 FQNEAQ (reference sequence). This CDR3 spans 14 amino acids. In DNA, the CDR3 is TGTGCCAGCAGCCCATTGGCGGGTCATGAAAAACTGTTTTTT. The encoded protein is CASSPLAGHEKLFF.

The J gene is TRBJ2-7, the V gene TRBV19, with 11 bases identical to TRBD2. This CDR3 is 15 amino acids long. Germline trimming cut 5 bases from V and 5 bases from J; bases unmatched to any gene: 8. The V gene's germline CDR1 is LNHDA and CDR2 SQIVND (reference sequence). CDR3 loop: CASSLLGTSGNEQYF. For the CDR3, the DNA is TGTGCCAGTAGTCTGCTGGGGACTAGCGGCAACGAGCAGTACTTC.

The chain joins TRBV5-1 to TRBJ1-1, with TRBD1 identical over 9 bases. In germline, CDR1 is SGHRS, CDR2 YFSETQ. The CDR3 length is 18 residues. After removal of 4 bases from V and 2 bases from J, the junction contained 15 bases not matched to a gene. The CDR3 sequence is CASSPGPIQGAVNTEAFF. CDR3 DNA sequence: TGCGCCAGCAGCCCCGGCCCTATACAGGGGGCAGTTAACACTGAAGCTTTCTTT.